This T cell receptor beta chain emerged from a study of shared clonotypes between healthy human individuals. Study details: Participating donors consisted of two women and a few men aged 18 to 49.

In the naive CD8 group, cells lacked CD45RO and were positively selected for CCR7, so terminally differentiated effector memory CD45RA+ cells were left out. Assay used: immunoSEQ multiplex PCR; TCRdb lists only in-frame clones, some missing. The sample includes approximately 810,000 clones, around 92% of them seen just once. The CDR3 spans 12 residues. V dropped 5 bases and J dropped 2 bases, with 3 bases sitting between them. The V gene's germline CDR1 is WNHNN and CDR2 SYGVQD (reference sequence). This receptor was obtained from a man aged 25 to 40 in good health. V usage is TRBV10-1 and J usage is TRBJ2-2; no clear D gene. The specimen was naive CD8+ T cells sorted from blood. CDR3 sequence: CASSHNTGELFF. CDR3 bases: TGCGCCAGCAGTCACAACACCGGGGAGCTGTTTTTT.